The 29 T cell receptor beta chains given below trace back to one sample, sequenced in a study of cytomegalovirus exposure and HLA in healthy donors. The PCR made use of 60 Vbeta and 13 Jbeta primers. Sequencing used immunoSEQ multiplex PCR; TCRdb keeps in-frame clones, though not all of them. The table has about 130,000 clones, around four fifths seen once. Sample: PBMCs. The receptors were gathered from a female donor in good health and CMV-seronegative.

The rearrangement joins TRBV4-2 to TRBJ2-7, with 7 positions matching TRBD2. From germline, CDR1 is LGHNA and CDR2 YNFKEQ. This CDR3 is built from 16 residues. V shed 0 bases, J shed 3 bases, and the junction held 8 bases outside the gene matches. CDR3 amino acids: CASSQDNAGAYYEQYF. CDR3 DNA: TGTGCCAGCAGCCAAGATAACGCGGGAGCATACTACGAGCAGTACTTC.

V gene TRBV7-9 combines with J gene TRBJ2-2; 8 bases align to TRBD2. The CDR3 is 15 residues long. V was clipped by 6 bases and J by 7 bases; unmatched bases: 10. Germline V gene lookup returns CDR1 SEHNR and CDR2 FQNEAQ (reference sequence). The CDR3 loop reads CASSFPGSGNGELFF. The CDR3 DNA follows: TGTGCCAGCAGTTTCCCTGGTAGCGGGAACGGGGAGCTGTTTTTT.

This chain uses TRBV9 with TRBJ2-1; possible D gene TRBD2, 5 bases. V was cut by 0 bases and J by 8 bases, with 12 bases left in between. The germline gives CDR1 SGDLS, CDR2 YYNGEE. This CDR3 spans 14 amino acids. DNA for the CDR3: TGTGCCAGCAGCGTAGAAGGGTTCGGGGATGAGCAGTTCTTC. Translated, it gives CASSVEGFGDEQFF.

The chain employs TRBV5-1 and TRBJ1-1; D is possibly TRBD1 (6 bases). The V gene's germline CDR1 is SGHRS and CDR2 YFSETQ. This CDR3 is 14 amino acids long. Trimming cost V 3 bases and J 6 bases, with 15 bases left between them. The CDR3 sequence is CASSSQGEGAEAFF. The CDR3 coding sequence is TGCGCCAGCAGCTCGCAAGGTGAGGGGGCTGAAGCTTTCTTT.

This sequence joins TRBV7-2 and TRBJ1-5; possibly TRBD1 for D (6 bases). CDR3 length equals 16 residues. Looked up from germline, CDR1 is SGHTA and CDR2 is FQGNSA. Trimming stripped 4 bases from V and 1 base from J, with 14 bases between. The CDR3 region is CASSSQSGASNQPQHF. The CDR3 nucleotides are TGTGCCAGCAGCTCTCAGTCAGGGGCCAGCAATCAGCCCCAGCATTTT.

The rearrangement uses TRBV6-5 and TRBJ2-7; 15 positions match TRBD2. V shed 7 bases, J shed 6 bases, and the junction held 7 bases outside the gene matches. The CDR3 sequence is 15 residues long. The germline gives CDR1 MNHEY, CDR2 SVGAGI. The CDR3 coding sequence is TGTGCCAGCACCCGGGGACTAGCGGGAGGCGTCGAGCAGTACTTC. Protein: CASTRGLAGGVEQYF.

This rearrangement joins TRBV6-5 to TRBJ1-4, with a tentative D call TRBD1 (6 bases). The CDR3 has 16 residues. Germline V CDR1 and CDR2: MNHEY, SVGAGI. Trimming removed 4 bases at V and 0 bases at J, with 12 bases between. CDR3 in DNA: TGTGCCAGCAGTTCCCGGGACACCTCAACTAATGAAAAACTGTTTTTT. Its protein is CASSSRDTSTNEKLFF.

The chain is built from TRBV5-1 and TRBJ1-2, with D perhaps matching TRBD1 (6 bases). CDR1 is SGHRS and CDR2 is YFSETQ in the germline V gene. Trimming pared 5 bases from V and 8 bases from J, leaving 16 bases between. The CDR3 consists of 13 residues. The CDR3 region is CASSKGSGDGYTF. As DNA, the CDR3 is TGCGCCAGCAGTAAGGGGTCAGGGGACGGCTACACCTTC.

The chain couples TRBV11-3 to TRBJ2-7; 7 bases match TRBD2. Germline values: CDR1 SGHNT, CDR2 YENEEA. The V gene end was trimmed by 5 bases and the J gene end by 0 bases; junction bases not matched to a gene: 4. This CDR3 is built from 14 residues. CDR3 sequence: CASSPSGNSYEQYF. CDR3 nucleotides: TGTGCCAGCAGCCCGAGCGGGAACTCCTACGAGCAGTACTTC.

This rearrangement joins TRBV7-9 to TRBJ2-1; D gene uncertain. Germline V CDR1 and CDR2: SEHNR, FQNEAQ (reference sequence). This CDR3 is built from 12 residues. Trimming took 2 bases from V and 11 from J, leaving 10 bases between them. CDR3 residues: CASSLSTRQQFF. The DNA for the CDR3 is TGTGCCAGCAGCTTAAGCACGAGGCAGCAGTTCTTC.

V and J are TRBV6-1 and TRBJ2-5; 9 nucleotides align to TRBD1. The assigned J gene may be wrong: the sequence end matches TRBJ2-7 better. Germline lookup yields CDR1 MNHNS and CDR2 SASEGT. The CDR3 loop spans 17 amino acids. The CDR3: CASSAAGIGTGPYEQYF. The CDR3 bases are TGTGCCAGCAGTGCCGCGGGGATAGGGACAGGGCCCTACGAGCAGTACTTC.

The genes are TRBV5-1 and TRBJ1-3; no firm D call. The CDR3 loop spans 15 amino acids. Germline loops: CDR1 SGHRS, CDR2 YFSETQ. The germline V and J ends were trimmed by 0 bases and 0 bases, with 7 bases remaining between them. The CDR3 DNA is TGCGCCAGCAGCTTGGAGAGTTCCTCTGGAAACACCATATATTTT. It yields the protein CASSLESSSGNTIYF.

The genes are TRBV19 and TRBJ2-7, with D possibly matching TRBD1 (5 bases). The germline V and J ends were trimmed by 3 bases and 0 bases, with 12 bases remaining between them. Per the germline V gene, CDR1 is LNHDA and CDR2 is SQIVND (reference sequence). CDR3 length equals 15 residues. Written as DNA, the CDR3 is TGTGCCAGTAGTATCAGGGCAGAGAGCTCCTACGAGCAGTACTTC. It codes for CASSIRAESSYEQYF.

V and J are TRBV11-1 and TRBJ2-1; 12 nucleotides align to TRBD2. V lost 4 bases and J lost 0; bases outside the gene matches: 7. Germline lookup yields CDR1 SGHAT and CDR2 FQDESV (reference sequence). This CDR3 is 18 amino acids long. The CDR3 protein is CASSSYSSGRDSYNEQFF. The DNA for the CDR3 is TGTGCCAGCAGCTCCTACTCTAGCGGGAGGGACTCCTACAATGAGCAGTTCTTC.

This chain links TRBV4-3 with TRBJ1-1; TRBD1 is a possible D gene (5 bases). Trimming took 0 bases from V and 3 from J, leaving 14 bases between them. The CDR3 spans 16 residues. Germline V CDR1 and CDR2: LGHNA, YSLEER. DNA for the CDR3: TGCGCCAGCAGCCAAGATCACCACAGGAGAGACACTGAAGCTTTCTTT. Protein: CASSQDHHRRDTEAFF.

The gene calls are TRBV21-1 and TRBJ1-5; TRBD1, the table's D call, lacks a check against the DNA. TRBV21-1 is assigned pseudogene status. CDR3 length: 17 amino acids. Here the CDR3 DNA reads TGTGCCAGCAGCAAAGAGGAAACAGGGTGTTGCAATCAGCCCCAGCATTTT. This encodes CASSKEETGCCNQPQHF.

CDR3 DNA: TGTGCCAGCAGGGACTGGACGGGGAACACTGAAGCTTTCTTT. It is translated as CASRDWTGNTEAFF. The chain recombines TRBV28 with TRBJ1-1; D is unclear. CDR1 and CDR2 from the germline V gene are MDHEN and SYDVKM. The CDR3 covers 14 residues. The V gene lost 6 bases and the J gene lost 1 base, with 12 bases spanning the gap.

The chain links TRBV28 to TRBJ1-1, with D perhaps TRBD1 (6 bases). V lost 10 bases and J 1 base, leaving 19 bases between the germline ends. CDR1 MDHEN and CDR2 SYDVKM come from the germline V gene. The CDR3 has 15 amino acids. In DNA form, the CDR3 reads TGTGCCACCTTACCACAGGGACCGGAGAACACTGAAGCTTTCTTT. Translated: CATLPQGPENTEAFF.

The genes are TRBV27 and TRBJ1-2; D might be TRBD1 (6 bases). Trimming removed 4 bases from V and 6 bases from J, with 12 bases in between. The CDR3 spans 13 residues. The germline V gene encodes CDR1 MNHEY and CDR2 SMNVEV (reference sequence). CDR3 loop: CASSSGGGDGYTF. In nucleotides, the CDR3 is TGTGCCAGCAGTTCCGGAGGGGGGGATGGCTACACCTTC.

The CDR3 protein is CSGGPLSTDTQYF. For the CDR3, the DNA is TGCAGCGGCGGGCCATTAAGCACAGATACGCAGTATTTT. The V call is TRBV29-1, the J call TRBJ2-3; maybe TRBD2 (5 bases). CDR1 and CDR2 (germline): SQVTM, ANQGSEA. This CDR3 is 13 amino acids long. The V and J ends lost 7 bases and 0 bases respectively, with 11 bases between them.

This chain links TRBV6-5 with TRBJ1-5, with D possibly matching TRBD1 (5 bases). There are 13 residues in the CDR3. Trimming cost V 6 bases and J 6 bases, with 12 bases left between them. Looked up from germline, CDR1 is MNHEY and CDR2 is SVGAGI. The CDR3 loop is CASRQGLRQPQHF. The CDR3 DNA reads TGTGCCAGCAGGCAGGGATTGCGTCAGCCCCAGCATTTT.

This clone occurred once. This chain joins TRBV25-1 and TRBJ2-7, with TRBD1 identical over 7 bases. Germline V gives CDR1 MGHDK, CDR2 SYGVNS. The CDR3 runs to 14 residues. The J segment lost 6 bases and the V segment lost 5 bases, leaving 10 bases of the junction unmatched. CDR3 bases: TGTGCCAGCAGTTACCACGACAGGGCTAGCGAGCAGTACTTC. This sequence encodes CASSYHDRASEQYF.

This chain connects TRBV10-3 to TRBJ1-5; D not resolved. V was trimmed by 4 bases and J by 3 bases, leaving 13 bases between them. CDR3 size: 15 residues. Germline lookup yields CDR1 ENHRY and CDR2 SYGVKD. DNA for the CDR3: TGTGCCATCAGTGCCGTATTAACAGTCAATCAGCCCCAGCATTTT. Its translation is CAISAVLTVNQPQHF.

CDR3 sequence: CASSKNDRDYGYTF. For the CDR3, the DNA is TGTGCCAGCAGCAAAAACGACAGAGACTATGGCTACACCTTC. The genes are TRBV21-1 and TRBJ1-2; the table assigns TRBD1, which was not confirmed against the DNA. TRBV21-1 has pseudogene status. This CDR3 has 14 residues.

V usage is TRBV30 and J usage is TRBJ2-7, with 9 bases matching TRBD2. V gave up 2 bases and J gave up 3 bases; unmatched junction bases: 8. The CDR3 is 15 amino acids. Germline-derived CDR1 and CDR2 are GTSNPN and SVGIG (reference sequence). CDR3 bases: TGTGCCTGGAGTTTATTGGGACTAGCCAGCTACGAGCAGTACTTC. Translating it yields CAWSLLGLASYEQYF. The full variable domain, its missing parts supplied by reference TRBV30 and TRBJ2-7, is SQTIHQWPATLVQPVGSPLSLECTVEGTSNPNLYWYRQAAGRGLQLLFYSVGIGQISSEVPQNLSASRPQDRQFILSSKKLLLSDSGFYLCAWSLLGLASYEQYFGPGTRLTVT.

The chain employs TRBV10-3 and TRBJ2-1; 10 nucleotides line up with TRBD2. CDR1 and CDR2 from the germline V gene are ENHRY and SYGVKD. V trimming: 3 bases; J trimming: 8 bases; junction bases outside the gene matches: 7. The CDR3 extends over 15 amino acids. DNA for the CDR3: TGTGCCATCAGTGACGGACTAGCGGCCTTCGATGAGCAGTTCTTC. This codes for CAISDGLAAFDEQFF.

The chain has TRBV29-1 and TRBJ2-5; 10 bases agree with TRBD2. Germline CDR1 SQVTM, CDR2 ANQGSEA. This CDR3 region has 12 residues. Trimming cost V 6 bases and J 2 bases; bases outside gene matches: 0. CDR3 in DNA: TGCAGCGTGACTAGCGGGCAAGAGACCCAGTACTTC. Protein sequence: CSVTSGQETQYF.

CDR3 nucleotides: TGTGCCACCAGCAGAGACCCAACATCCAGGCTCGACTCTGGAAACACCATATATTTT. It specifies CATSRDPTSRLDSGNTIYF. The chain has TRBV15 and TRBJ1-3, with D unclear. Germline V lookup: CDR1 LNHNV, CDR2 YYDKDF (reference sequence). The CDR3 consists of 19 residues. Trimming removed 0 bases from V and 0 bases from J, with 18 bases in between.

This chain uses TRBV5-1 with TRBJ1-2; D ambiguous. The germline V gene has CDR1 SGHRS and CDR2 YFSETQ. With 5 bases removed from V and 0 bases from J, the gap between germline ends came to 8 bases. The CDR3 has 13 amino acids. The CDR3 region is CASREVANYGYTF. In DNA, the CDR3 is TGCGCCAGCAGGGAGGTAGCTAACTATGGCTACACCTTC. The entire variable domain, with the rest obtained from reference TRBV5-1 and TRBJ1-2, is as follows: KAGVTQTPRYLIKTRGQQVTLSCSPISGHRSVSWYQQTPGQGLQFLFEYFSETQRNKGNFPGRFSGRQFSNSRSEMNVSTLELGDSALYLCASREVANYGYTFGSGTRLTVV.